The rows below give T cell receptor beta chains drawn from one sample of a study of tumor-infiltrating lymphocytes in primary liver carcinoma. TCRdb ran MiXCR on the multiplex PCR reads and lists one entry per CDR3 protein. The data contain almost 200,000 distinct CDR3 sequences, almost 65% of them singletons. Input material: peripheral blood. The receptors originated from a woman aged 55 to 70 with primary liver carcinoma and hepatitis B virus infection. CDR3s include the opening cysteine and the closing phenylalanine or tryptophan. Fields, in order: J gene, clone size, V gene, D gene, CDR3 DNA, CDR3 protein. The D gene is left open where the match is weak. Some rows have no size entry. The others give once, few or many, or a class for an expanded clone.

TRBJ2-7 | few | TRBV5-4 | TRBD2 | TGTGCCAGCAGCGATAGACTAGCGGGAGAAACCGCCTTC | CASSDRLAGETAF
TRBJ1-4 | many | TRBV10-3 | - | TGTGCCATCGCCCCTTTTGACAGAGAAAAACTGTTTTTT | CAIAPFDREKLFF
TRBJ2-3 | few | TRBV6-1 | - | TGTGCCAGCAGTATAGGGGATACGCAGTATTTT | CASSIGDTQYF
TRBJ2-5 | - | TRBV12-3/TRBV12-4 | - | TGTGTCAGCGGTTTAATTGAGGGGGAGACCCAGTACTTC | CVSGLIEGETQYF
TRBJ2-1 | few | TRBV28 | TRBD2 | TGTGCCAGCAGTTCTGAGCGGGAGGCCGTGGGGGTCAATGAGCAGTTCTTC | CASSSEREAVGVNEQFF
TRBJ1-2 | many | TRBV6-5 | TRBD1 | TGTGCCAGCAGGCAACAGGGGGCGCGGGGCTACACCTTC | CASRQQGARGYTF
TRBJ1-5 | - | TRBV5-1 | - | TGCGCCAGCGGAGGAGGGCCTGATCAGCCCCAGCATTTT | CASGGGPDQPQHF
TRBJ2-7 | - | TRBV11-2 | - | TGTGTCAGCAGCCCCTATGTACTCCCCAGCTCCTACGAGCAGTACTTC | CVSSPYVLPSSYEQYF
TRBJ2-2 | - | TRBV6-6 | - | TGTGCCAGCACATCGGAGTTGGCCGGGGAGCTGTTTTTC | CASTSELAGELFF
TRBJ2-2 | - | TRBV28 | TRBD1 | TGTGCCAGCAACCCTCCTCGGACAGGCGCGACCGGGGAGCTGTTTTTT | CASNPPRTGATGELFF
TRBJ2-1 | - | TRBV6-6 | - | TGTGCCAGCAGTTATAGACGGACGATCTACAATGAGCCGTTCTTC | CASSYRRTIYNEPFF
TRBJ2-2 | many | TRBV6-6 | TRBD2 | TGTGCCAGCAGTGCGGGACTAGCGGGAGGAAGGAACACCGGGGAGCTGTTTTTT | CASSAGLAGGRNTGELFF
TRBJ1-6 | few | TRBV12-3/TRBV12-4 | - | TGTGCCAGCAGCCGTGCGGCCGATTCACCCCTCCACTTT | CASSRAADSPLHF
TRBJ2-3 | many | TRBV5-4 | TRBD1 | TGTGCCAGCAGAACACAGGGGGGAAGAGATACGCAGTATTTT | CASRTQGGRDTQYF
TRBJ2-2 | - | TRBV5-1 | - | TGCGCCAGCAGCTCCGGGAATTACGGGGAGCTGTTTTTT | CASSSGNYGELFF
TRBJ2-3 | many | TRBV12-3/TRBV12-4 | - | TGTGCCAGCAGTTTGGATATCCCCACAGATACGCAGTATTTT | CASSLDIPTDTQYF
TRBJ2-7 | - | TRBV6-1 | TRBD1 | TGTGCCAACAGGGGACAGGGAGTGGAGGGGAACGAGCAGTACTTC | CANRGQGVEGNEQYF
TRBJ1-5 | many | TRBV10-3 | TRBD1 | TGTGCCACTGACACGACAGGGGGGAGCAATCAGCCCCAGCATTTT | CATDTTGGSNQPQHF
TRBJ2-1 | - | TRBV7-9 | TRBD2 | TGTGCCAGCAGCTCGTTGACTAGCGGGCCGGCAGATGAGCAGTTCTTC | CASSSLTSGPADEQFF
TRBJ2-1 | - | TRBV11-3 | TRBD2 | TGTGCCAGCAACTTCTTCGGGACTAGCTTCAATGAGCAGTTCTTC | CASNFFGTSFNEQFF
TRBJ1-2 | few | TRBV6-1 | - | TGTGCCAGCAGTCGGGAGGCTAACTATGGCTACACCTTC | CASSREANYGYTF
TRBJ2-5 | few | TRBV2 | - | TGTGCCAGCATGAAGGAGGGCGCCGGGGAGACCCAGTACTTC | CASMKEGAGETQYF
TRBJ2-1 | few | TRBV2 | - | TGTGCCAGCAGGGCTATGAGTATCGATAATGAGCAGTTCTTC | CASRAMSIDNEQFF
TRBJ2-2 | few | TRBV30 | TRBD1 | TGTGCCTGGAGGCGGACAGGGAACACCGGGGAGCTGTTTTTT | CAWRRTGNTGELFF
TRBJ2-5 | - | TRBV5-1 | - | TGCGCCAGCAGCTTGGGGGAGACCCGGTACTTC | CASSLGETRYF
TRBJ1-2 | - | TRBV6-6 | - | TGTGCCGGCAGTCAACCCCAGAACACTAACTATGGCTACACCTTC | CAGSQPQNTNYGYTF
TRBJ2-1 | many | TRBV6-1 | TRBD2 | TGTGCCAGCAGTGGGGGAGGGGCTAGCGGGAACCTTGAGCAGTTCTTC | CASSGGGASGNLEQFF
TRBJ2-1 | many | TRBV5-4 | TRBD2 | TGTGCCAGCAGCTTGGATAGCGGGGGAACCCACAATGAGCAGTTCTTC | CASSLDSGGTHNEQFF
TRBJ1-2 | few | TRBV28 | - | TGTGCCAGCAGTTCCCAGCGTGGCTACACCTTC | CASSSQRGYTF
TRBJ2-2 | - | TRBV29-1 | - | TGCAGCTTTGGGTCCGGAGTCGGGGTGAACACCGGGGAGCTGTTTTTT | CSFGSGVGVNTGELFF
TRBJ2-5 | - | TRBV28 | TRBD1 | TGTGCCAGCAGTTTAGACGTAGGGACAGGGATGATAGAGACCCAGTACTTC | CASSLDVGTGMIETQYF